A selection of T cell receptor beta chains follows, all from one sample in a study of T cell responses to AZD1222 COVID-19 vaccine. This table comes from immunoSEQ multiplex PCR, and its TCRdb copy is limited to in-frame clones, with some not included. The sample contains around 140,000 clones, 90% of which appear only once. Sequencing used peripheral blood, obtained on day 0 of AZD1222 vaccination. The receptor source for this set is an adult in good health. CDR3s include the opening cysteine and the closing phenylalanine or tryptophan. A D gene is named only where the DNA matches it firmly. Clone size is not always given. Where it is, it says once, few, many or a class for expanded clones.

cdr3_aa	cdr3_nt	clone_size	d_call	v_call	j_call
CASSRGQDEKLFF	TGTGCCAGCAGCCGTGGACAGGATGAAAAACTGTTTTTT	.	TRBD1	TRBV11-2	TRBJ1-4
CASSLGGWGYTF	TGTGCCAGCAGCTTAGGAGGTTGGGGCTACACCTTC	.	.	TRBV7-9	TRBJ1-2
CASSQGGTGMNTEAFF	TGTGCCAGCAGCCAAGGGGGGACAGGAATGAACACTGAAGCTTTCTTT	.	TRBD1	TRBV14	TRBJ1-1
CASSALGASGNNEQFF	TGTGCCAGTAGTGCCCTGGGGGCTAGCGGGAACAATGAGCAGTTCTTC	.	TRBD2	TRBV19	TRBJ2-1
CASSPRGGNTEAFF	TGTGCCAGCAGCCCCCGGGGAGGGAACACTGAAGCTTTCTTT	.	.	TRBV6-5	TRBJ1-1
CASSSIRGAYEQYF	TGTGCCAGCAGCTCCATCCGGGGAGCCTACGAGCAGTACTTC	.	.	TRBV11-2	TRBJ2-7
CASSPRGGQGYEQYF	TGTGCCAGCAGCCCCCGTGGAGGGCAAGGTTACGAGCAGTACTTC	.	.	TRBV7-2	TRBJ2-7
CASSHLQGSGNTIYF	TGCGCCAGCAGCCATCTACAGGGTTCTGGAAACACCATATATTTT	.	.	TRBV4-1	TRBJ1-3
CASSAGTAPEAFF	TGTGCCAGCAGCGCAGGGACAGCACCTGAAGCTTTCTTT	.	TRBD1	TRBV9	TRBJ1-1
CASSSTGGRNTEAFF	TGTGCCAGCAGTTCGACAGGGGGAAGAAACACTGAAGCTTTCTTT	once	TRBD1	TRBV6-1	TRBJ1-1
CASSQGGYYGYTF	TGCGCCAGCAGCCAAGGAGGGTACTATGGCTACACCTTC	.	.	TRBV4-3	TRBJ1-2
CASSIPNSVAKNIQYF	TGTGCCAGTAGTATTCCGAACTCAGTAGCCAAAAACATTCAGTACTTC	few	.	TRBV19	TRBJ2-4
CASEYGGLSYEQYF	TGTGCCAGCGAGTACGGGGGGCTGTCCTACGAGCAGTACTTC	.	.	TRBV28	TRBJ2-7
CASSQTSNQPQHF	TGTGCCAGCAGCCAAACGAGCAATCAGCCCCAGCATTTT	.	.	TRBV7-2	TRBJ1-5
CASSEPGSNQPQHF	TGTGCCAGCAGTGAACCTGGCAGCAATCAGCCCCAGCATTTT	.	.	TRBV25-1	TRBJ1-5
CASSGGQGGGELFF	TGTGCCAGCAGCGGGGGACAGGGTGGTGGGGAGCTGTTTTTT	.	TRBD1	TRBV9	TRBJ2-2
CASSVIQGGQTEAFF	TGTGCCAGCAGCGTCATCCAGGGAGGACAAACTGAAGCTTTCTTT	.	.	TRBV9	TRBJ1-1
CAIGAGVPTEAFF	TGTGCCATCGGGGCAGGGGTTCCCACTGAAGCTTTCTTT	.	.	TRBV10-3	TRBJ1-1
CSVEEQAGNTEAFF	TGCAGCGTTGAAGAGCAGGCAGGGAACACTGAAGCTTTCTTT	once	.	TRBV29-1	TRBJ1-1
CASSHSGGLHEQYF	TGTGCCAGCAGCCATTCGGGGGGTCTCCACGAGCAGTACTTC	.	TRBD2	TRBV3-1/TRBV3-2	TRBJ2-7
CASSVSSHQETQYF	TGTGCCAGCAGCGTATCTAGCCACCAAGAGACCCAGTACTTC	.	.	TRBV9	TRBJ2-5
CASRFAGGYEQYF	TGTGCCAGCAGATTTGCGGGGGGGTACGAGCAGTACTTC	.	TRBD2	TRBV7-2	TRBJ2-7
CASSEQSGGLDEQFF	TGCGCCAGCAGTGAACAAAGCGGGGGGTTGGATGAGCAGTTCTTC	once	TRBD2	TRBV10-2	TRBJ2-1
CASSHLAGGDTGELFF	TGTGCCAGCAGCCACCTAGCGGGGGGGGACACCGGGGAGCTGTTTTTT	.	TRBD2	TRBV5-4	TRBJ2-2
CASSSGQGLSPLHF	TGTGCCAGCAGTTCCGGACAGGGACTGTCACCCCTCCACTTT	.	TRBD1	TRBV28	TRBJ1-6
CASSLLPPGNTGELFF	TGTGCCAGCAGCTTATTACCCCCCGGGAACACCGGGGAGCTGTTTTTT	few	.	TRBV7-3	TRBJ2-2
CASSQFDTAGETQYF	TGCGCCAGCAGCCAATTCGATACCGCCGGAGAGACCCAGTACTTC	.	.	TRBV4-3	TRBJ2-5
CASSEPGRGNTIYF	TGTGCCAGCAGTGAACCGGGCAGGGGAAACACCATATATTTT	.	.	TRBV6-1	TRBJ1-3
CASSFLAGTSTDTQYF	TGTGCCAGCAGCTTTCTAGCGGGGACTAGCACAGATACGCAGTATTTT	few	TRBD2	TRBV7-2	TRBJ2-3
CASSEYVGTAYGYTF	TGTGCCAGCAGTGAATATGTCGGAACAGCCTATGGCTACACCTTC	.	.	TRBV25-1	TRBJ1-2
CASSQVRFTEAFF	TGCGCCAGCAGCCAAGTGAGGTTCACTGAAGCTTTCTTT	few	.	TRBV4-3	TRBJ1-1
CASSSSSGKGAYSNQPQHF	TGTGCCAGCTCCTCCAGTTCAGGGAAAGGGGCATATAGCAATCAGCCCCAGCATTTT	.	.	TRBV21-1	TRBJ1-5
CASSLTRTSGGPGITDTQYF	TGTGCCAGCAGCTTAACCCGGACTAGCGGGGGGCCAGGGATTACAGATACGCAGTATTTT	.	TRBD2	TRBV7-3	TRBJ2-3
CASSLAPGENTEAFF	TGCGCCAGCAGCTTGGCCCCAGGCGAGAACACTGAAGCTTTCTTT	.	.	TRBV5-1	TRBJ1-1
CASSQVRSGGPYEQYF	TGTGCCAGCAGCCAAGTGCGTAGCGGGGGGCCCTACGAGCAGTACTTC	.	TRBD2	TRBV3-1/TRBV3-2	TRBJ2-7
CAGQQGSNEKLFF	TGTGCCGGCCAACAGGGGTCTAATGAAAAACTGTTTTTT	once	TRBD1	TRBV2	TRBJ1-4
CASSEWFATNEKLFF	TGTGCCAGCAGTGAGTGGTTTGCAACTAATGAAAAACTGTTTTTT	.	.	TRBV7-8	TRBJ1-4
CASSVGVGEQYF	TGTGCCAGCAGCGTAGGGGTCGGCGAGCAGTACTTC	.	.	TRBV9	TRBJ2-7
CSASESGANVLTF	TGCAGCGCCTCAGAATCTGGGGCCAACGTCCTGACTTTC	.	.	TRBV29-1	TRBJ2-6
CASGALAGGTDTQYF	TGTGCCAGCGGAGCGCTAGCGGGGGGCACAGATACGCAGTATTTT	.	TRBD2	TRBV6-5	TRBJ2-3
CASSLGPDRADTQYF	TGTGCCAGCAGCTTAGGACCGGATAGAGCGGATACGCAGTATTTT	.	.	TRBV7-2	TRBJ2-3
CASSGAQGAPRNQPQHF	TGTGCCAGCAGTGGGGCTCAAGGGGCGCCCCGCAATCAGCCCCAGCATTTT	.	.	TRBV28	TRBJ1-5
CASSTLHGVNTEAFF	TGCGCCAGCAGCACCCTCCACGGGGTGAACACTGAAGCTTTCTTT	once	.	TRBV4-3	TRBJ1-1
CASSLGDGLNTEAFF	TGTGCCAGCAGCTTGGGGGACGGTCTGAACACTGAAGCTTTCTTT	.	.	TRBV11-2	TRBJ1-1
CASSLAARRDGDGYTF	TGTGCCAGCAGCTTGGCGGCCCGCAGGGACGGTGATGGCTACACCTTC	.	.	TRBV5-4	TRBJ1-2
CASGQIYEQYF	TGTGCCAGCGGTCAAATCTACGAGCAGTACTTC	few	.	TRBV28	TRBJ2-7
CASSQSGGNEQFF	TGTGCCAGCAGCCAATCAGGGGGGAATGAGCAGTTCTTC	.	.	TRBV3-1/TRBV3-2	TRBJ2-1
CASSLGGSYNEQFF	TGTGCCAGCAGTTTAGGCGGCTCCTACAATGAGCAGTTCTTC	many	.	TRBV27	TRBJ2-1
CASSLGPALNYGYTF	TGTGCCAGCAGCTTGGGGCCAGCTCTTAACTATGGCTACACCTTC	.	.	TRBV5-6	TRBJ1-2
CAISQRGYTF	TGTGCCATCAGCCAGAGGGGCTACACCTTC	.	.	TRBV10-3	TRBJ1-2
CASTDPGPRQGYTF	TGTGCCAGCACGGACCCGGGGCCGAGACAGGGCTACACCTTC	medium-sized	.	TRBV5-4	TRBJ1-2
CASSWATSGGFNEQYF	TGTGCCAGCAGCTGGGCGACTAGCGGGGGGTTCAACGAGCAGTACTTC	.	.	TRBV12-1	TRBJ2-7
CASRPDGAAPYEQYF	TGTGCCAGCAGGCCTGACGGAGCAGCACCTTACGAGCAGTACTTC	.	.	TRBV28	TRBJ2-7
CATSDLWGGSTDTQYF	TGTGCCACCAGTGATTTATGGGGGGGGAGCACAGATACGCAGTATTTT	.	TRBD2	TRBV24-1	TRBJ2-3